What follows are 29 T cell receptor beta chains derived from one specimen sequenced in a study of T cell responses to AZD1222 COVID-19 vaccine. Generated by immunoSEQ multiplex PCR, the TCRdb table keeps only in-frame clones and is missing some. The sample lists over 120,000 clones; around 90% were seen once. Sequenced material: peripheral blood, taken on day 0 of AZD1222 vaccination. The source is an adult in good health.

This chain joins TRBV25-1 and TRBJ1-2; D is possibly TRBD1 (6 bases). This CDR3 region has 14 residues. Germline-derived CDR1 and CDR2 are MGHDK and SYGVNS. The V and J ends lost 7 bases and 3 bases respectively, with 15 bases between them. CDR3 nucleotides: TGTGCCAGCAAAAAGGGGGGCCAGTACTATGGCTACACCTTC. Its protein is CASKKGGQYYGYTF.

V and J are TRBV24-1 and TRBJ1-2, with D maybe TRBD1 (5 bases). This CDR3 comprises 13 residues. The V and J ends lost 8 bases and 4 bases respectively, with 13 bases between them. The germline V gene has CDR1 KGHDR and CDR2 SFDVKD. CDR3 sequence reads: CATKVSRGYGYTF. The CDR3 DNA reads as TGTGCCACCAAAGTCTCAAGGGGCTATGGCTACACCTTC.

The chain is built from TRBV19 and TRBJ2-7, with a weak D call TRBD1 (6 bases). The V and J ends lost 5 bases and 5 bases respectively, with 19 bases between them. The germline gives CDR1 LNHDA, CDR2 SQIVND (reference sequence). The CDR3 runs to 15 residues. In DNA form, the CDR3 reads TGTGCCAGTAGTCCAGGTCTGGGGGCGTCCCACGAGCAGTACTTC. It encodes CASSPGLGASHEQYF.

This clone was recorded only once. This sequence joins TRBV10-2 and TRBJ2-7; weak D call: TRBD1 (6 bases). Germline loops: CDR1 WSHSY, CDR2 SAAADI. Trimming left V 6 bases short and J 2 bases short, with 8 bases between. The CDR3 totals 12 residues. In DNA, the CDR3 is TGCGCCAGCAGACAGGGCACCTACGAGCAGTACTTC. Its translation: CASRQGTYEQYF.

The chain carries TRBV7-2 and TRBJ1-1; TRBD1 is a possible D gene (6 bases). Germline CDR1 is SGHTA and CDR2 is FQGNSA. V lost 4 bases, J lost 0 bases, and 15 bases lay in between. CDR3 length: 16 amino acids. The CDR3 sequence is CASSSRWGLMNTEAFF. Here the CDR3 DNA reads TGTGCCAGCAGCTCCAGATGGGGGCTCATGAACACTGAAGCTTTCTTT.

The CDR3 region has the DNA TGCGCCAGCAGCTTGCGGACGGGAGTGGCTGAGCAGTTCTTC. Protein: CASSLRTGVAEQFF. The chain uses TRBV5-1 and TRBJ2-1; D might be TRBD2 (6 bases). The CDR3 covers 14 residues. Trimming left V 1 base short and J 9 bases short, with 14 bases between. Per germline, CDR1 SGHRS and CDR2 YFSETQ.

This rearrangement joins TRBV2 to TRBJ2-5; D may be TRBD1 (5 bases). Germline V CDR1 and CDR2: SNHLY, FYNNEI. The CDR3 contains 15 residues. V gave up 1 base and J gave up 9 bases, with 18 bases separating them. This chain's CDR3 is CASSEVLGAHGAQYF. Here the CDR3 DNA reads TGTGCCAGCAGTGAAGTGCTAGGGGCTCACGGAGCCCAGTACTTC.

The rearrangement links TRBV4-3 to TRBJ1-3; TRBD1 is a possible D gene (6 bases). The CDR3 is 15 amino acids. Germline CDR1 LGHNA, CDR2 YSLEER. V was pared by 1 base and J by 4 bases, with 11 bases between. The CDR3 nucleotides read TGCGCCAGCAGCCAAGGGCGGGGGACAGGAAACACCATATATTTT. Protein sequence: CASSQGRGTGNTIYF.

The chain has TRBV27 and TRBJ1-1; no firm D call. The CDR3 is 13 amino acids. The germline gives CDR1 MNHEY, CDR2 SMNVEV (reference sequence). V shed 3 bases and J shed 4 bases, with 9 bases lying between them. The CDR3 here is CASSFLPPTEAFF. CDR3 nucleotide sequence: TGTGCCAGCAGTTTCCTCCCTCCCACTGAAGCTTTCTTT.

This chain uses TRBV18 with TRBJ1-6, with D maybe TRBD1 (5 bases). The CDR3 has 15 amino acids. The germline V and J ends were trimmed by 4 bases and 4 bases, with 11 bases remaining between them. The germline V gene has CDR1 KGHSH and CDR2 LQKENI. The CDR3: CASSLRDGYNSPLHF. CDR3 in DNA: TGTGCCAGCTCACTCCGGGACGGGTATAATTCACCCCTCCACTTT.

The rearrangement links TRBV7-9 to TRBJ1-2; D not resolved. There are 14 residues in the CDR3. The V and J ends lost 5 bases and 6 bases respectively, with 16 bases between them. Germline CDR1 SEHNR, CDR2 FQNEAQ (reference sequence). CDR3 coding DNA: TGTGCCAGCAGCCCCCCGGCTCAGGTGGATGGCTACACCTTC. Protein: CASSPPAQVDGYTF.

The chain recombines TRBV4-2 with TRBJ2-2, with TRBD1 identical over 10 bases. Germline V gives CDR1 LGHNA, CDR2 YNFKEQ. The CDR3 length is 16 residues. The junction had 5 bases not matched to a gene; V was cut back by 4 bases and J by 3 bases. The CDR3: CASSRGTGADTGELFF. DNA of the CDR3: TGTGCCAGCAGCCGAGGGACAGGGGCTGACACCGGGGAGCTGTTTTTT.

The gene calls are TRBV5-1 and TRBJ1-2; 7 bases are a match to TRBD1. In germline, CDR1 is SGHRS, CDR2 YFSETQ. The trim removed 2 bases at V and 7 bases at J, leaving 5 bases unmatched. The CDR3 is 13 amino acids. CDR3 in amino acids: CASSFGTVGGYTF. Here the CDR3 DNA reads TGCGCCAGCAGCTTCGGGACAGTTGGTGGCTACACCTTC.

This rearrangement joins TRBV27 to TRBJ2-4; the D is unclear. The CDR3 is made up of 16 amino acids. Between the trimmed V and J ends, which lost 5 bases and 0 bases, there was a span of 14 bases. Germline values: CDR1 MNHEY, CDR2 SMNVEV (reference sequence). CDR3 sequence reads: CASSEPALLAKNIQYF. CDR3 in DNA: TGTGCCAGCAGTGAGCCCGCCCTCCTAGCCAAAAACATTCAGTACTTC.

The gene calls are TRBV4-3 and TRBJ1-5; D gene ambiguous. Between the trimmed V and J ends, which lost 4 bases and 2 bases, there was a span of 12 bases. This CDR3 spans 15 amino acids. Germline CDR1 reads LGHNA; CDR2 reads YSLEER. In nucleotides, the CDR3 is TGCGCCAGCAGCCGATCGGTGGGCGGCAATCAGCCCCAGCATTTT. Protein: CASSRSVGGNQPQHF.

This clone occurred a few times. This chain uses TRBV5-5 with TRBJ1-2; D might be TRBD1 (5 bases). V lost 0 bases and J 4 bases, leaving 10 bases between the germline ends. CDR3 length: 14 amino acids. From germline, CDR1 is SGHKS and CDR2 YYEKEE (reference sequence). The DNA for the CDR3 is TGTGCCAGCAGCTTGGAGGGGCTTGGCTATGGCTACACCTTC. It is translated as CASSLEGLGYGYTF. The full variable domain, its missing parts supplied by reference TRBV5-5 and TRBJ1-2, is DAGVTQSPTHLIKTRGQQVTLRCSPISGHKSVSWYQQVLGQGPQFIFQYYEKEERGRGNFPDRFSARQFPNYSSELNVNALLLGDSALYLCASSLEGLGYGYTFGSGTRLTVV.

The chain uses TRBV6-2 or TRBV6-3 and TRBJ2-1; 14 nucleotides align to TRBD2. After removal of 6 bases from V and 7 bases from J, the junction contained 11 bases not matched to a gene. Germline assignment: CDR1 MNHEY and CDR2 SVGEGT. The CDR3 extends over 17 amino acids. CDR3 DNA: TGTGCCAGCAGCCACGAGACTAGCGGGAGGGTGGCGAATGAGCAGTTCTTC. Amino acid sequence: CASSHETSGRVANEQFF.

As to this clone: This same CDR3 is encoded by further DNA sequences in the sample. The chain links TRBV27 to TRBJ2-3, with no clear D. The CDR3 contains 13 residues. V shed 2 bases and J shed 3 bases, with 6 bases lying between them. Per germline, CDR1 MNHEY and CDR2 SMNVEV (reference sequence). CDR3 in amino acids: CASSLVGTDTQYF. CDR3 DNA: TGTGCCAGCAGTTTAGTCGGGACAGATACGCAGTATTTT.

The gene calls are TRBV5-5 and TRBJ1-3, with 7 bases fitting TRBD1. Germline V gene data show CDR1 as SGHKS and CDR2 as YYEKEE (reference sequence). The CDR3 has 15 residues. V was clipped by 0 bases and J by 5 bases; unmatched bases: 5. CDR3 nucleotide sequence: TGTGCCAGCAGCTTGGGACGACAGGGAAGAAACACCATATATTTT. Amino acid sequence: CASSLGRQGRNTIYF.

This rearrangement joins TRBV19 to TRBJ1-2; TRBD1 is a possible D gene (6 bases). Germline CDR1 and CDR2: LNHDA and SQIVND (reference sequence). Trimming removed 5 bases at V and 4 bases at J, with 14 bases between. The CDR3 length is 14 residues. CDR3 in amino acids: CASSGGGPPYGYTF. CDR3 nucleotides: TGTGCCAGTAGTGGCGGGGGGCCTCCCTATGGCTACACCTTC.

This clone was counted a single time. Here the CDR3 reads CASSPRTLRNTIYF. DNA of the CDR3: TGTGCCAGCAGCCCCCGGACACTGCGGAACACCATATATTTT. The rearrangement links TRBV11-2 to TRBJ1-3; perhaps TRBD1 as D (5 bases). This CDR3 spans 14 amino acids. V was shortened by 5 bases and J by 7 bases, with 15 bases between the two germline ends. Germline CDR1 is SGHAT and CDR2 is FQNNGV.

V and J are TRBV3-1 (or the pseudogene TRBV3-2) and TRBJ1-2; D may be TRBD1 (6 bases). In germline, CDR1 is LGHDT, CDR2 YNNKEL (reference sequence). Deletions cut 4 bases from V and 4 bases from J, with 13 bases between. The CDR3 length is 14 residues. This chain's CDR3 is CASSLQGTLYGYTF. CDR3 sequence (DNA): TGTGCCAGCAGCCTACAGGGTACCCTCTATGGCTACACCTTC.

CDR3 region: CASSPRVNTEAFF. CDR3 nucleotide sequence: TGTGCCAGCAGTCCCAGGGTGAACACTGAAGCTTTCTTT. V usage is TRBV28 and J usage is TRBJ1-1, with a weak D call TRBD1 (5 bases). Per germline, CDR1 MDHEN and CDR2 SYDVKM. Between the trimmed V and J ends, which lost 5 bases and 0 bases, there was a span of 7 bases. The CDR3 runs to 13 residues.

This clone was detected only once. The rearrangement links TRBV15 to TRBJ2-7; D not resolved. The CDR3 covers 16 residues. Trimming removed 0 bases at V and 0 bases at J, with 12 bases between. Germline CDR1 reads LNHNV; CDR2 reads YYDKDF (reference sequence). The CDR3, as DNA: TGTGCCACCAGCAGAGAGAAGCTCCTAAGCTCCTACGAGCAGTACTTC. Its protein product is CATSREKLLSSYEQYF.

The chain is built from TRBV27 and TRBJ2-7; no clear D gene. Trimming took 2 bases from V and 0 from J, leaving 11 bases between them. CDR3 length equals 15 residues. Germline values: CDR1 MNHEY, CDR2 SMNVEV (reference sequence). The CDR3 is CASSLRVASSYEQYF. The CDR3 coding sequence is TGTGCCAGCAGTTTAAGGGTGGCGAGCTCCTACGAGCAGTACTTC.

The chain combines TRBV21-1 with TRBJ1-2. TRBV21-1 is given as a pseudogene. The CDR3 extends over 14 amino acids. The CDR3 coding sequence is TGTGCCAGCAGCAAAGATGGAGGGGGCTATGGCTACACCTTC. Translated: CASSKDGGGYGYTF.

The chain employs TRBV29-1 and TRBJ1-1; D is unclear. CDR1 is SQVTM, CDR2 ANQGSEA, per germline. V shed 0 bases and J shed 4 bases, with 15 bases lying between them. The CDR3 spans 15 residues. The CDR3 reads CSVEDLGTEGTEAFF. CDR3 DNA sequence: TGCAGCGTTGAAGATCTAGGCACGGAGGGCACTGAAGCTTTCTTT.

The chain employs TRBV5-4 and TRBJ2-1; TRBD2 aligns across 14 bases. This CDR3 is built from 15 residues. The ends lost 0 bases at V and 8 bases at J; junction bases unmatched: 1. The V gene's germline CDR1 is SGHNT and CDR2 YYREEE (reference sequence). As DNA, the CDR3 is TGTGCCAGCAGCTTGGAGGGACTAGCGGGAGATGAGCAGTTCTTC. Its translation: CASSLEGLAGDEQFF. Using reference TRBV5-4 and TRBJ2-1 for the parts outside the CDR3, the full variable domain is ETGVTQSPTHLIKTRGQQVTLRCSSQSGHNTVSWYQQALGQGPQFIFQYYREEENGRGNFPPRFSGLQFPNYSSELNVNALELDDSALYLCASSLEGLAGDEQFFGPGTRLTVL.

In its sample, this clone was seen once. The chain recombines TRBV6-1 with TRBJ1-2; weak D call: TRBD1 (5 bases). This CDR3 region has 16 residues. Trimming took 0 bases from V and 4 from J, leaving 15 bases between them. The germline V gene has CDR1 MNHNS and CDR2 SASEGT. The CDR3 here is CASSEAVGEASYGYTF. Written as DNA, the CDR3 is TGTGCCAGCAGTGAAGCCGTAGGGGAGGCTAGCTATGGCTACACCTTC.